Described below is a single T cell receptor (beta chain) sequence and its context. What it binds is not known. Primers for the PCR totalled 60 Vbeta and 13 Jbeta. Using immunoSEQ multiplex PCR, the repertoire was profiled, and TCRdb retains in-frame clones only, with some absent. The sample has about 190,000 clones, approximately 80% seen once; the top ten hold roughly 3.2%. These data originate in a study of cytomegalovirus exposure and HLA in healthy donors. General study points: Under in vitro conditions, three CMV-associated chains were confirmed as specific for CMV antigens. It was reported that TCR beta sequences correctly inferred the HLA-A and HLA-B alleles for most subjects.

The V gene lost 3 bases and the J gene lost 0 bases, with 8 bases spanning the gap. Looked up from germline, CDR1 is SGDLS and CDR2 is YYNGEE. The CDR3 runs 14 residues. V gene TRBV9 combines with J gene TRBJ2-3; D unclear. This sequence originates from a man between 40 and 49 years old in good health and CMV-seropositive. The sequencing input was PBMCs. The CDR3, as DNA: TGTGCCAGCAGCGCAGCGATCAGCACAGATACGCAGTATTTT. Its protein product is CASSAAISTDTQYF.